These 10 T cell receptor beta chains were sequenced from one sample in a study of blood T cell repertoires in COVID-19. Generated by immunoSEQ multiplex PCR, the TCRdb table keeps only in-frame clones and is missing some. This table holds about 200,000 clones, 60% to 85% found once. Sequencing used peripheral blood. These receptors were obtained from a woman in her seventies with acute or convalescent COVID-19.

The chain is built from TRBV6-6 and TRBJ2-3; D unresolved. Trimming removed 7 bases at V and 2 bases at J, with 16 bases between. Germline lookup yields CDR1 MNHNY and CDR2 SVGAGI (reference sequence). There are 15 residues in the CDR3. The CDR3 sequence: CASTGSGRNTDTQYF. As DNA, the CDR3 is TGTGCCAGCACCGGCTCGGGTAGAAACACAGATACGCAGTATTTT.

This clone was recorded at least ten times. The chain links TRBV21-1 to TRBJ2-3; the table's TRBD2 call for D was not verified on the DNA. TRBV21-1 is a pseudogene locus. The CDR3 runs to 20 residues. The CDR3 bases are TGTGCCAGCAGCAAAGTATTATCTAGCGGGAGAACCCCGAGGGGAGATACGCAGTATTTT. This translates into CASSKVLSSGRTPRGDTQYF.

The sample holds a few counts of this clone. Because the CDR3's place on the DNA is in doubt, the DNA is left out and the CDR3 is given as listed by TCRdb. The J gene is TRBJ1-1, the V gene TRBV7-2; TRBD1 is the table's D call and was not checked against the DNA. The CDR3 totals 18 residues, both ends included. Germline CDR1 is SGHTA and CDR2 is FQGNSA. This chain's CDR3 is CASSFLWDRAYQGTEAFF.

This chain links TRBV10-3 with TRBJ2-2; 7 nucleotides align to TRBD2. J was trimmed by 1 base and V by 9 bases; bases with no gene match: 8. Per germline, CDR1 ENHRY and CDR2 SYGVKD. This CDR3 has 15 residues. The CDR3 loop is CAMGGGIRNTGELFF. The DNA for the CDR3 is TGTGCCATGGGGGGAGGGATCCGGAACACCGGGGAGCTGTTTTTT.

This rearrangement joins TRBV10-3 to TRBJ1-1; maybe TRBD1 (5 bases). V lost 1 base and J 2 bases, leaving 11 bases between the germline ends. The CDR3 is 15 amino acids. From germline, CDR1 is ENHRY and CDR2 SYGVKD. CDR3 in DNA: TGTGCCATCAGTGAGTTCGGGGGGATCAACACTGAAGCTTTCTTT. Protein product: CAISEFGGINTEAFF.

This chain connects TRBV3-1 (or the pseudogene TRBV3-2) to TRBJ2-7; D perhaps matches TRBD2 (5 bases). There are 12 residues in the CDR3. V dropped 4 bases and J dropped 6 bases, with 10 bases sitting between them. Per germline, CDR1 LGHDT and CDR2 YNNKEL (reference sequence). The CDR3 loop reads CASSLPGSEQYF. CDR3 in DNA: TGTGCCAGCAGCCTACCGGGGTCCGAGCAGTACTTC.

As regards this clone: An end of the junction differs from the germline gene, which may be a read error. The CDR3 sequence: CASSQTNLRGMHF. The CDR3 DNA sequence: TGCGCCAGCAGTCAGACCAACCTCAGGGGGATGCACTTC. The chain uses TRBV23-1 and TRBJ2-4; 7 bases agree with TRBD1. TRBV23-1 is given ORF status, its function remaining uncertain. CDR3 length: 13 amino acids.

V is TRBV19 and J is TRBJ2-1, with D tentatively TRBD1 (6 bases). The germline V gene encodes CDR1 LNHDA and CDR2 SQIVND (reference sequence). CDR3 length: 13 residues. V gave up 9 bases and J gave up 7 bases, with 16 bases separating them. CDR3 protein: CASQTGTRNEQFF. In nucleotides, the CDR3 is TGTGCCAGCCAGACCGGGACAAGGAATGAGCAGTTCTTC.

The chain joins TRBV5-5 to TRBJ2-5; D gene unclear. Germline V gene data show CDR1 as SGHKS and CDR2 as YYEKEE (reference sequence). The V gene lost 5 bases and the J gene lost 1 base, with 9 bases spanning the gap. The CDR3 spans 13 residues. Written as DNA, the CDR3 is TGTGCCAGCAGTTCCGACATCCAAGAGACCCAGTACTTC. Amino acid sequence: CASSSDIQETQYF.

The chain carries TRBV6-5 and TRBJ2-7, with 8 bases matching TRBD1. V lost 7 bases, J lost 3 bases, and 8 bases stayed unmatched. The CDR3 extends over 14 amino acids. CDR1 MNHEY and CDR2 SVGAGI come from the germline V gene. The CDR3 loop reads CASTPDRGRYEQYF. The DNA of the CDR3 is TGTGCCAGCACTCCCGACAGGGGCCGCTACGAGCAGTACTTC.